This is a list of T cell receptor beta chains from one sample in a study of blood T cell repertoires in COVID-19. Data came from immunoSEQ multiplex PCR; TCRdb stores just in-frame clones and leaves some out. The data show about 270,000 clones, roughly 86% seen once. Specimen: peripheral blood. Source of these receptors: a man aged 35 to 55 with active or convalescent COVID-19. CDR3s include the opening cysteine and the closing phenylalanine or tryptophan. Each record gives: D gene, V gene, clone size, J gene, CDR3 protein, CDR3 DNA. The D gene is left open where the match is weak. Some rows mark clone size as missing; the rest say once, few, many or name a class of expanded clone.

>.|TRBV3-1/TRBV3-2|.|TRBJ1-2
CASSQVSYGYTF
TGTGCCAGCAGCCAAGTATCCTATGGCTACACCTTC
>.|TRBV24-1|.|TRBJ1-3
CATSDPQGGNTIYF
TGTGCCACCAGTGATCCTCAGGGGGGAAACACCATATATTTT
>TRBD1|TRBV7-9|.|TRBJ1-1
CASSHSPGGDPSTIFEAFF
TGTGCCAGCAGCCACTCTCCAGGGGGAGACCCTTCCACCATCTTTGAAGCTTTCTTT
>TRBD2|TRBV6-4|.|TRBJ2-3
CASSEVGGNTQYF
TGTGCCAGCAGTGAAGTGGGGGGGAATACGCAGTATTTT
>.|TRBV3-1/TRBV3-2|.|TRBJ1-1
CASSFMDPRGAFF
TGTGCCAGCAGCTTCATGGACCCGAGGGGGGCTTTCTTT
>TRBD1|TRBV7-8|.|TRBJ2-7
CASSDPGQGTYEQYF
TGTGCCAGCAGCGACCCGGGACAGGGTACCTACGAGCAGTACTTC
>TRBD1|TRBV5-1|.|TRBJ1-1
CPKTFHRGMNTEAFF
TGCCCCAAAACGTTCCACAGGGGCATGAACACTGAAGCTTTCTTT
>.|TRBV9|.|TRBJ1-3
CASSVEASSGNTIYF
TGTGCCAGCAGCGTTGAGGCAAGCTCTGGAAACACCATATATTTT
>.|TRBV19|.|TRBJ2-5
CASSIMHGQRQETQYF
TGTGCCAGTAGTATCATGCACGGACAGCGCCAAGAGACCCAGTACTTC
>TRBD1|TRBV23-1|.|TRBJ2-1
CASSHEGPGGSYNEQFF
TGCGCCAGCAGTCATGAAGGACCAGGGGGCTCCTACAATGAGCAGTTCTTC
>TRBD2|TRBV6-2/TRBV6-3|.|TRBJ2-7
CASSSSTSGRREQYF
TGTGCCAGCAGTTCCTCGACTAGCGGGAGGAGGGAGCAGTACTTC
>TRBD2|TRBV6-7|.|TRBJ2-5
CASRLAGGQQETQYF
TGTGCCAGCCGTCTAGCGGGAGGCCAGCAAGAGACCCAGTACTTC
>.|TRBV19|.|TRBJ2-7
CASSSREQAYEQYF
TGTGCCAGTAGTAGCCGGGAGCAAGCCTACGAGCAGTACTTC
>.|TRBV11-2|once|TRBJ2-5
CASSLGGSGARQETQYF
TGTGCCAGCAGCTTAGGGGGGTCAGGGGCCCGCCAAGAGACCCAGTACTTC
>TRBD2|TRBV14|.|TRBJ2-2
CASSLGLTSGRTGELFF
TGTGCCAGCAGCCTGGGACTAACTAGCGGGAGAACCGGGGAGCTGTTTTTT
>.|TRBV4-1|many|TRBJ2-7
CASSQETVLAYEQYF
TGCGCCAGCAGCCAAGAAACAGTTCTCGCCTACGAGCAGTACTTC
>.|TRBV10-3|.|TRBJ2-5
CAIGQGIETQYF
TGTGCCATCGGGCAGGGGATAGAGACCCAGTACTTC
>.|TRBV12-3/TRBV12-4|.|TRBJ1-2
CASSITGWHGYTF
TGTGCCAGCAGTATCACAGGGTGGCACGGCTACACCTTC
>.|TRBV20-1|few|TRBJ2-1
CSASGWQMWNEQFF
TGCAGTGCTAGTGGTTGGCAGATGTGGAATGAGCAGTTCTTC
>TRBD1|TRBV7-9|.|TRBJ1-5
CASSGGQGRWQPQHF
TGTGCCAGCAGCGGAGGACAGGGGAGGTGGCAGCCCCAGCATTTT
>.|TRBV7-9|.|TRBJ1-1
CASSLSMREAFF
TGTGCCAGCAGCTTGTCCATGAGGGAAGCTTTCTTT
>.|TRBV9|few|TRBJ2-2
CASSVEYRAGELFF
TGTGCCAGCAGCGTAGAATACAGGGCCGGGGAGCTGTTTTTT
>.|TRBV3-1/TRBV3-2|.|TRBJ2-1
CASSQDTGTKIYNEQFF
TGTGCCAGCAGCCAAGATACGGGGACAAAGATTTACAATGAGCAGTTCTTC
>.|TRBV5-1|.|TRBJ1-2
CASSPQTGNYGYTF
TGCGCCAGCAGCCCCCAGACAGGAAACTATGGCTACACCTTC
>TRBD2|TRBV5-4|once|TRBJ2-3
CASSLAGRTTDTQYF
TGTGCCAGCAGCTTGGCCGGGAGGACCACAGATACGCAGTATTTT
>TRBD1|TRBV7-9|.|TRBJ1-4
CASSRTGGNEKLFF
TGTGCCAGCAGCCGGACAGGTGGAAATGAAAAACTGTTTTTT
>.|TRBV4-2|once|TRBJ1-4
CASSLGGPAEKLFF
TGTGCCAGCAGCCTGGGCGGGCCGGCGGAAAAACTGTTTTTT
>TRBD2|TRBV12-5|.|TRBJ2-3
CASRTSTLRGDTQYF
TGTGCTAGTCGGACTAGCACCCTGCGCGGCGATACGCAGTATTTT
>.|TRBV7-2|.|TRBJ1-2
CASSEQGGGYGYTF
TGTGCCAGCAGCGAGCAGGGAGGAGGCTATGGCTACACCTTC
>TRBD2|TRBV3-1/TRBV3-2|.|TRBJ2-5
CASSQMGLARETQYF
TGTGCCAGCAGCCAGATGGGACTAGCTCGCGAGACCCAGTACTTC
>.|TRBV19|once|TRBJ1-4
CASRPNWGELANEKLFF
TGTGCCAGTCGCCCCAACTGGGGGGAACTAGCTAATGAAAAACTGTTTTTT
>TRBD1|TRBV6-6|.|TRBJ1-5
CASSWDRAINQPQHF
TGTGCCAGCAGTTGGGACAGGGCAATCAATCAGCCCCAGCATTTT
>.|TRBV21-1|.|TRBJ1-2
CASSKVTEYGYTF
TGTGCCAGCAGCAAAGTCACAGAATATGGCTACACCTTC
>.|TRBV12-3/TRBV12-4|.|TRBJ2-4
CASTNQDLQYF
TGTGCCAGCACAAATCAGGACTTACAGTACTTC
>.|TRBV28|.|TRBJ2-1
CASRTNWGQTDNEQFF
TGTGCCAGCAGAACCAACTGGGGGCAAACAGACAATGAGCAGTTCTTC
>TRBD1|TRBV27|.|TRBJ2-7
CASSLGQFYEQYF
TGTGCCAGCAGTTTGGGACAGTTCTACGAGCAGTACTTC
>.|TRBV5-1|.|TRBJ1-3
CASSPYARQSSGNTIYF
TGCGCCAGCAGCCCCTACGCCCGACAGAGCTCTGGAAACACCATATATTTT
>.|TRBV30|.|TRBJ1-2
CAWIAGAPYGYTF
TGTGCCTGGATAGCGGGGGCCCCCTATGGCTACACCTTC
>.|TRBV10-3|.|TRBJ1-5
CAISEDRIWQTQHF
TGTGCCATCAGTGAGGACAGGATTTGGCAGACCCAGCATTTT
>TRBD2|TRBV14|.|TRBJ2-1
CASSAVAGGGNEQFF
TGTGCCAGCAGCGCGGTAGCGGGTGGGGGCAATGAGCAGTTCTTC
>.|TRBV5-1|.|TRBJ2-6
CASSPDVGAGANVLTF
TGCGCCAGCAGCCCGGATGTAGGGGCTGGGGCCAACGTCCTGACTTTC
>TRBD1|TRBV19|once|TRBJ2-4
CASRSRQGDIQYF
TGTGCCAGTAGGAGCAGACAGGGGGATATTCAGTACTTC
>.|TRBV5-5|.|TRBJ1-5
CASSERAGVNQPQHF
TGTGCCAGCAGCGAACGGGCAGGGGTTAATCAGCCCCAGCATTTT
>TRBD1|TRBV10-3|few|TRBJ1-6
CAIRRGSTGATGESPLHF
TGTGCCATCAGACGTGGGTCTACAGGGGCGACCGGGGAGTCACCCCTCCACTTT
>TRBD2|TRBV10-2|.|TRBJ2-7
CASRPSGTSSHEQYF
TGCGCCAGCAGACCTTCCGGGACTAGCTCCCACGAGCAGTACTTC
>.|TRBV11-2|.|TRBJ2-2
CASSLRVPANTGELFF
TGTGCCAGCAGCTTGAGGGTGCCGGCGAACACCGGGGAGCTGTTTTTT
>.|TRBV10-2|.|TRBJ2-1
CASTLSPTSYNEQFF
TGCGCCAGCACCTTGTCCCCCACTTCCTACAATGAGCAGTTCTTC
>TRBD2|TRBV20-1|.|TRBJ2-7
CSASGGDGQYF
TGCAGTGCTTCTGGGGGGGACGGGCAGTACTTC
>.|TRBV5-1|.|TRBJ2-6
CASSSSGGGQGRGANVLTF
TGCGCCAGCAGCTCCTCGGGAGGGGGACAGGGTAGAGGGGCCAACGTCCTGACTTTC
>TRBD2|TRBV5-4|.|TRBJ2-7
CASSLVGLAGGEQYF
TGTGCCAGCAGCTTGGTGGGACTAGCTGGAGGCGAGCAGTACTTC
>.|TRBV10-3|.|TRBJ2-1
CAITPVLGDEQFF
TGTGCCATCACCCCGGTGCTCGGGGATGAGCAGTTCTTC
>TRBD2|TRBV6-5|.|TRBJ2-3
CASRVSGGSTDTQYF
TGTGCCAGCAGAGTGAGCGGGGGAAGCACAGATACGCAGTATTTT
>.|TRBV19|.|TRBJ2-3
CASSVDGSTDTQYF
TGTGCCAGTAGTGTCGACGGGAGCACAGATACGCAGTATTTT
>TRBD1|TRBV30|.|TRBJ2-7
CAWSTGQNYEQYF
TGTGCCTGGAGTACGGGACAGAACTACGAGCAGTACTTC